Below, 19 T cell receptor beta chains from the same sample are listed, as sequenced in a study of blood T cell repertoires in COVID-19. Sequencing used immunoSEQ multiplex PCR; TCRdb keeps in-frame clones, though not all of them. This sample has 200,000 to 250,000 clones, with roughly 80% found just once. The sample taken for sequencing was peripheral blood. Receptors originate from an older woman with active or convalescent COVID-19.

V is TRBV6-2 or TRBV6-3 and J is TRBJ1-2, with unresolved D. The CDR3 has 14 residues. From germline, CDR1 is MNHEY and CDR2 SVGEGT. The V gene lost 2 bases and the J gene lost 5 bases, with 12 bases spanning the gap. CDR3 sequence (DNA): TGTGCCAGCAGTTACGGGAGGGTTGGATATGGCTACACCTTC. Amino acids: CASSYGRVGYGYTF.

This sequence joins TRBV9 and TRBJ1-4; D remains ambiguous. Looked up from germline, CDR1 is SGDLS and CDR2 is YYNGEE. The CDR3 sequence is 16 residues long. Deletions cut 0 bases from V and 0 bases from J, with 9 bases between. The CDR3 bases are TGTGCCAGCAGCGTAGGGGCCAGAACAACTAATGAAAAACTGTTTTTT. Residues: CASSVGARTTNEKLFF.

This clone was observed once. The rearrangement links TRBV4-1 to TRBJ2-3; 8 positions match TRBD2. Per the germline V gene, CDR1 is MGHRA and CDR2 is YSYEKL. The CDR3 is 18 residues long. After removal of 4 bases from V and 2 bases from J, the junction contained 14 bases not matched to a gene. The CDR3 coding sequence is TGCGCCAGCAGCCCCCTCAGCGGGGGATCCTTTCACACAGATACGCAGTATTTT. Translated, it gives CASSPLSGGSFHTDTQYF.

The V gene is TRBV10-3, the J gene TRBJ1-1; TRBD1 aligns across 7 bases. The CDR3 runs to 14 residues. Unmatched junction bases numbered 9, after V lost 3 bases and J lost 8 bases. The germline V gene encodes CDR1 ENHRY and CDR2 SYGVKD. The DNA for the CDR3 is TGTGCCATCAGTGATAGCGGACAGGACCAGGAAGCTTTCTTT. Protein: CAISDSGQDQEAFF.

DNA for the CDR3: TGCGCCAGCAGCCGCGGACTAGCTCCCACAGATACGCAGTATTTT. This codes for CASSRGLAPTDTQYF. The rearrangement uses TRBV5-1 and TRBJ2-3; 8 nucleotides match TRBD2. After removal of 4 bases from V and 2 bases from J, the junction contained 6 bases not matched to a gene. Germline-derived CDR1 and CDR2 are SGHRS and YFSETQ. The CDR3 spans 15 residues.

The chain carries TRBV5-1 and TRBJ1-3; 7 bases align to TRBD1. V shed 0 bases, J shed 4 bases, and the junction held 10 bases outside the gene matches. Germline CDR1 reads SGHRS; CDR2 reads YFSETQ. CDR3 length: 17 amino acids. The CDR3 DNA follows: TGCGCCAGCAGCTTGGGACCCGGACAGGCCCTAGGAAACACCATATATTTT. Residues: CASSLGPGQALGNTIYF. The whole variable domain, filled in from reference TRBV5-1 and TRBJ1-3, reads KAGVTQTPRYLIKTRGQQVTLSCSPISGHRSVSWYQQTPGQGLQFLFEYFSETQRNKGNFPGRFSGRQFSNSRSEMNVSTLELGDSALYLCASSLGPGQALGNTIYFGEGSWLTVV.

This chain links TRBV9 with TRBJ1-1, with D perhaps TRBD1 (5 bases). The ends were cut back, 4 bases at V and 1 base at J, with 14 bases in the middle. This CDR3 is 15 amino acids long. Germline V gene lookup returns CDR1 SGDLS and CDR2 YYNGEE. This CDR3 reads CASSLRGNGNTEAFF. The DNA of the CDR3 is TGTGCCAGCAGCCTACGGGGGAACGGGAACACTGAAGCTTTCTTT.

The chain has TRBV5-1 and TRBJ2-5; tentative D call: TRBD1 (6 bases). CDR1 is SGHRS and CDR2 is YFSETQ in the germline V gene. The CDR3 spans 13 residues. The V gene lost 6 bases and the J gene lost 1 base, with 10 bases spanning the gap. CDR3 nucleotides: TGCGCCAGCACCCCGGACAGCCAAGAGACCCAGTACTTC. Its translation: CASTPDSQETQYF.

The rearrangement links TRBV7-9 to TRBJ1-1, with D perhaps TRBD1 (5 bases). The CDR3 covers 14 residues. Trimming cost V 1 base and J 0 bases, with 6 bases left between them. Germline V lookup: CDR1 SEHNR, CDR2 FQNEAQ (reference sequence). CDR3 loop: CASSLGQLNTEAFF. CDR3 DNA: TGTGCCAGCAGCTTAGGACAGTTGAACACTGAAGCTTTCTTT. Looking up the rest from reference TRBV7-9 and TRBJ1-1 gives the full variable domain: DTGVSQNPRHKITKRGQNVTFRCDPISEHNRLYWYRQTLGQGPEFLTYFQNEAQLEKSRLLSDRFSAERPKGSFSTLEIQRTEQGDSAMYLCASSLGQLNTEAFFGQGTRLTVV.

Turning to this clone: The same CDR3 also results from other DNA sequences found in this sample. This chain uses TRBV18 with TRBJ2-2, with D hard to call. V gave up 3 bases and J gave up 2 bases, with 7 bases separating them. This CDR3 region has 14 residues. CDR1 is KGHSH, CDR2 LQKENI, per germline. The CDR3 loop is CASSPAGNTGELFF. CDR3 coding DNA: TGTGCCAGCTCACCGGCAGGTAACACCGGGGAGCTGTTTTTT.

V gene TRBV12-5 combines with J gene TRBJ2-3; TRBD2 aligns across 10 bases. The CDR3 runs 18 residues. V was clipped by 3 bases and J by 2 bases; unmatched bases: 11. Germline lookup yields CDR1 LGHNT and CDR2 FRNRAP. CDR3 nucleotides: TGTGCTAGTGGTTTCCACCCTAGCGGGAGTCGAGACACAGATACGCAGTATTTT. Translating gives CASGFHPSGSRDTDTQYF.

The chain combines TRBV19 with TRBJ1-1, with D possibly matching TRBD1 (6 bases). Germline V gives CDR1 LNHDA, CDR2 SQIVND (reference sequence). This CDR3 is built from 15 residues. Trimming shortened V by 4 bases and J by 0 bases, and 12 bases separated the two germline ends. The CDR3 region is CASSTQDSLNTEAFF. The CDR3 DNA reads as TGTGCCAGTAGTACCCAGGACAGTTTGAACACTGAAGCTTTCTTT.

This chain uses TRBV5-6 with TRBJ2-7, with D possibly matching TRBD2 (6 bases). V lost 0 bases and J 0 bases, leaving 10 bases between the germline ends. Germline V gene data show CDR1 as SGHDT and CDR2 as YYEEEE. The CDR3 is 15 residues long. The CDR3 loop is CASSLGWGVSYEQYF. In nucleotides, the CDR3 is TGTGCCAGCAGCTTGGGATGGGGGGTCTCCTACGAGCAGTACTTC.

V and J are TRBV12-3 or TRBV12-4 and TRBJ2-4; D might be TRBD1 (6 bases). The CDR3 covers 13 residues. V was clipped by 1 base and J by 6 bases, with 7 bases between them. The CDR3 DNA is TGTGCCAGCAGTTTAGGGGGGCCAAACATTCAGTACTTC. Translation: CASSLGGPNIQYF.

The chain combines TRBV14 with TRBJ1-1, with D perhaps matching TRBD1 (5 bases). Between the trimmed V and J ends, which lost 4 bases and 1 base, there was a span of 13 bases. Looked up from germline, CDR1 is SGHDN and CDR2 is FVKESK. The CDR3 contains 15 residues. CDR3 sequence: CASSRQTAENTEAFF. The CDR3 nucleotides are TGTGCCAGCAGCCGTCAGACAGCTGAGAACACTGAAGCTTTCTTT.

V usage is TRBV5-1 and J usage is TRBJ2-1, with 9 bases identical to TRBD1. CDR1 and CDR2 from the germline V gene are SGHRS and YFSETQ. The CDR3 is 15 residues long. V shed 5 bases, J shed 4 bases, and the junction held 7 bases outside the gene matches. CDR3 in amino acids: CASSSGTGSYNEQFF. CDR3 DNA: TGCGCCAGCAGTTCCGGGACAGGGTCGTACAATGAGCAGTTCTTC.

This chain connects TRBV7-3 to TRBJ2-5; D is ambiguous. Per germline, CDR1 SGHTA and CDR2 FQGTGA. The CDR3 sequence is 15 residues long. V lost 0 bases and J 1 base, leaving 9 bases between the germline ends. The CDR3 protein is CASSLTGAFQETQYF. As DNA, the CDR3 is TGTGCCAGCAGCTTAACCGGAGCCTTCCAAGAGACCCAGTACTTC. The whole variable domain, remainder taken from reference TRBV7-3 and TRBJ2-5, is GAGVSQTPSNKVTEKGKYVELRCDPISGHTALYWYRQSLGQGPEFLIYFQGTGAADDSGLPNDRFFAVRPEGSVSTLKIQRTERGDSAVYLCASSLTGAFQETQYFGPGTRLLVL.

The V gene is TRBV29-1, the J gene TRBJ1-5; D perhaps matches TRBD1 (6 bases). V was cut by 6 bases and J by 5 bases, with 14 bases left in between. This CDR3 is built from 13 residues. The germline V gene has CDR1 SQVTM and CDR2 ANQGSEA. The CDR3 nucleotides are TGCAGCGTGGGGGCAGGGGTTGATCAGCCCCAGCATTTT. Its protein product is CSVGAGVDQPQHF.

The gene calls are TRBV2 and TRBJ2-7, with 8 bases matching TRBD2. There are 15 residues in the CDR3. Trimming cost V 4 bases and J 7 bases; bases outside gene matches: 12. CDR1 and CDR2 (germline): SNHLY, FYNNEI. CDR3 protein: CASSVEAGELHEQYF. In nucleotides, the CDR3 is TGTGCCAGCAGTGTCGAAGCGGGAGAGCTCCATGAGCAGTACTTC.